The clone carrying this T cell receptor beta chain was seen at least ten times. Its cognate antigen is unknown. This sample was included in a study of T cells in Graves' hyperthyroidism and ophthalmopathy. Study-wide results and limits: The model made its ophthalmopathy prediction, and onset followed a median approximately 6 months later.

The germline V gene has CDR1 MNHEY and CDR2 SMNVEV (reference sequence). Trimming removed 8 bases from V and 4 bases from J, with 15 bases in between. The CDR3 covers 14 residues. The source material, RNA transcripts, was used to amplify TCR beta CDR3 regions. First-round RT-PCR with HTBI primers amplified the TCR CDR3 region. TCRdb called the multiplex PCR reads again in MiXCR, with one record for every CDR3 protein. The sample contains 600,000 or so distinct CDR3 sequences, around 14% of which appear only once. Exclusion followed for patients with uncontrolled infection, other autoimmune disease, pregnancy or lactation. Diagnosing involved the use of clinical symptoms, serum thyroxine and TRAb, thyroid ultrasound and orbital computed tomography.

The material sequenced was blood. The clonotype was recovered from a young woman with Graves' ophthalmopathy. This chain uses TRBV27 with TRBJ2-1; D is unresolved. CDR3 loop: CASGFPQVYNEQFF. CDR3 DNA sequence: TGTGCCAGCGGCTTCCCTCAGGTTTACAATGAGCAGTTCTTC.